A single sample gave rise to the 17 T cell receptor beta chains below, sequenced in a study of blood T cell repertoires in COVID-19. Measured with immunoSEQ multiplex PCR; TCRdb has only the in-frame clones, and not every one. Of around 100,000 clones listed, roughly 80% were seen once; the top ten hold 7% to 9%. Sequenced input: peripheral blood. These TCRs come from an older man with acute or convalescent COVID-19.

This chain uses TRBV29-1 with TRBJ1-2, with D possibly being TRBD1 (6 bases). V lost 5 bases, J lost 8 bases, and 15 bases lay in between. This CDR3 region has 12 residues. Germline CDR1 and CDR2: SQVTM and ANQGSEA. CDR3 coding DNA: TGCAGCGTTACTACAGGGAATCGAGGCTACACCTTC. Its translation: CSVTTGNRGYTF.

V is TRBV5-1 and J is TRBJ1-1, with D possibly being TRBD1 (6 bases). The germline gives CDR1 SGHRS, CDR2 YFSETQ. This CDR3 is built from 15 residues. Trimming left V 4 bases short and J 3 bases short, with 16 bases between. The CDR3 region is CASSRIDEGDTEAFF. The CDR3 nucleotides are TGCGCCAGCAGCCGAATCGACGAGGGGGACACTGAAGCTTTCTTT.

This clone was observed a handful of times. The chain carries TRBV7-3 and TRBJ1-6; unclear D gene. Between the trimmed V and J ends, which lost 4 bases and 7 bases, there was a span of 11 bases. This CDR3 comprises 14 residues. The germline V gene encodes CDR1 SGHTA and CDR2 FQGTGA. CDR3 sequence reads: CASSWLGDNSPLHF. CDR3 DNA sequence: TGTGCCAGCAGCTGGCTAGGAGACAATTCACCCCTCCACTTT.

The V call is TRBV2, the J call TRBJ1-2; D is unclear. V dropped 6 bases and J dropped 5 bases, with 16 bases sitting between them. The germline V gene encodes CDR1 SNHLY and CDR2 FYNNEI. This CDR3 is 14 amino acids long. CDR3: CASRSGDRTYGYTF. CDR3 in DNA: TGTGCCAGCAGATCGGGAGACCGGACTTATGGCTACACCTTC. The variable domain in full, with the rest retrieved from reference TRBV2 and TRBJ1-2, is EPEVTQTPSHQVTQMGQEVILRCVPISNHLYFYWYRQILGQKVEFLVSFYNNEISEKSEIFDDQFSVERPDGSNFTLKIRSTKLEDSAMYFCASRSGDRTYGYTFGSGTRLTVV.

The V gene is TRBV4-2, the J gene TRBJ1-5; no clear D. V gave up 0 bases and J gave up 1 base, with 7 bases separating them. This CDR3 is 15 amino acids long. Germline loops: CDR1 LGHNA, CDR2 YNFKEQ. CDR3 sequence reads: CASSQDSQSNQPQHF. The DNA for the CDR3 is TGTGCCAGCAGCCAAGATAGCCAGAGCAATCAGCCCCAGCATTTT.

The chain carries TRBV5-4 and TRBJ1-2; 7 bases map to TRBD1. Germline assignment: CDR1 SGHNT and CDR2 YYREEE (reference sequence). The junction had 5 bases not matched to a gene; V was cut back by 2 bases and J by 4 bases. The CDR3 loop spans 14 amino acids. The CDR3, as DNA: TGTGCCAGCAGCTTCACCGGGACAGCCTATGGCTACACCTTC. Its translation is CASSFTGTAYGYTF.

In this sample, this clone turned up a few times. The chain carries TRBV28 and TRBJ1-5; D is possibly TRBD1 (6 bases). The V gene lost 5 bases and the J gene lost 4 bases, with 12 bases spanning the gap. The CDR3 length is 14 residues. Germline V gene sequence: CDR1 MDHEN, CDR2 SYDVKM. As DNA, the CDR3 is TGTGCCAGCAGTACCAGGGGCCGTAATCAGCCCCAGCATTTT. The encoded protein is CASSTRGRNQPQHF.

The gene calls are TRBV5-6 and TRBJ1-2; D is unclear. CDR1 SGHDT and CDR2 YYEEEE come from the germline V gene. This CDR3 has 11 residues. Trimming removed 4 bases at V and 5 bases at J, with 6 bases between. CDR3 coding DNA: TGTGCCAGCAGCGCGGGATATGGCTACACCTTC. This translates into CASSAGYGYTF.

The V and J genes are TRBV10-3 and TRBJ2-2, with 8 bases lining up with TRBD2. This CDR3 contains 14 residues. Germline V gives CDR1 ENHRY, CDR2 SYGVKD. The ends lost 6 bases at V and 4 bases at J; junction bases unmatched: 4. CDR3 region: CAIRASGSTGELFF. For the CDR3, the DNA is TGTGCCATCAGAGCCAGCGGGAGCACCGGGGAGCTGTTTTTT.

This clone occurred once. The genes are TRBV5-1 and TRBJ2-1; TRBD2 agrees at 14 bases. Germline assignment: CDR1 SGHRS and CDR2 YFSETQ. This CDR3 is built from 17 residues. The V gene end was trimmed by 4 bases and the J gene end by 7 bases; junction bases not matched to a gene: 10. In DNA, the CDR3 is TGCGCCAGCAGCGACCAGGGACTAGCGGGAGATGGGAATGAGCAGTTCTTC. Translating gives CASSDQGLAGDGNEQFF. The full variable domain, rest sourced from reference TRBV5-1 and TRBJ2-1, is KAGVTQTPRYLIKTRGQQVTLSCSPISGHRSVSWYQQTPGQGLQFLFEYFSETQRNKGNFPGRFSGRQFSNSRSEMNVSTLELGDSALYLCASSDQGLAGDGNEQFFGPGTRLTVL.

This clone was counted a single time. The chain has TRBV28 and TRBJ1-5; 9 bases agree with TRBD1. Germline CDR1 MDHEN, CDR2 SYDVKM. CDR3 size: 16 residues. V shed 2 bases and J 0 bases; nucleotides not matched to a gene: 2. The CDR3 region has the DNA TGTGCCAGCAGTTTACCGACAGGGGGTAGCAATCAGCCCCAGCATTTT. Translation gives CASSLPTGGSNQPQHF.

V and J are TRBV29-1 and TRBJ2-1; 7 nucleotides line up with TRBD2. The CDR3 runs 14 residues. With V trimmed by 3 bases and J by 6 bases, 8 bases remained unmatched. In germline, CDR1 is SQVTM, CDR2 ANQGSEA. CDR3 region: CSVEPRLAGNEQFF. CDR3 coding DNA: TGCAGCGTTGAGCCTAGACTAGCCGGCAATGAGCAGTTCTTC.

The chain uses TRBV5-1 and TRBJ1-1; TRBD1 matches 8 bases. Germline-derived CDR1 and CDR2 are SGHRS and YFSETQ. CDR3 length: 16 amino acids. Trimming cost V 2 bases and J 3 bases; bases outside gene matches: 9. Written as DNA, the CDR3 is TGCGCCAGCAGCTTCAGGGGGCGCGGTTTGGACACTGAAGCTTTCTTT. It encodes CASSFRGRGLDTEAFF.

The chain carries TRBV6-1 and TRBJ1-2; D is undetermined. The CDR3 runs to 15 residues. The germline V gene encodes CDR1 MNHNS and CDR2 SASEGT. With 1 base removed from V and 0 bases from J, the gap between germline ends came to 9 bases. CDR3 region: CASSEVPGSNYGYTF. The CDR3 nucleotides read TGTGCCAGCAGTGAAGTCCCGGGGTCTAACTATGGCTACACCTTC.

The rearrangement joins TRBV18 to TRBJ1-3; 7 nucleotides agree with TRBD1. Looked up from germline, CDR1 is KGHSH and CDR2 is LQKENI. V shed 2 bases and J 8 bases; nucleotides not matched to a gene: 6. The length of the CDR3 is 14 residues. CDR3 in amino acids: CASSPKGQSDTIYF. As DNA, the CDR3 is TGTGCCAGCTCACCAAAGGGACAGTCGGACACCATATATTTT.

The chain combines TRBV12-3 or TRBV12-4 with TRBJ1-1; no firm D call. There are 12 residues in the CDR3. V was trimmed by 5 bases and J by 9 bases, leaving 13 bases between them. The CDR3 sequence is CASSQGLIKAFF. CDR3 DNA: TGTGCCAGCAGTCAAGGACTGATTAAAGCTTTCTTT.

The rearrangement uses TRBV11-1 and TRBJ1-1; weak D call: TRBD1 (6 bases). The V gene's germline CDR1 is SGHAT and CDR2 FQDESV (reference sequence). The CDR3 is made up of 15 amino acids. The V and J ends lost 2 bases and 3 bases respectively, with 13 bases between them. CDR3 amino acids: CASSLMGSGDTEAFF. Here the CDR3 DNA reads TGTGCCAGCAGCTTAATGGGTTCAGGGGACACTGAAGCTTTCTTT.